A selection of T cell receptor beta chains follows, all from one sample in a study of Ad26.COV2.S vaccination and SARS-CoV-2 variants. TCRdb's table, derived via immunoSEQ multiplex PCR, lists solely in-frame clones and lacks some. The table includes under 400,000 clones, around 86% detected once. Sequenced material: peripheral blood, taken in a trial of Ad26.COV2.S vaccine versus placebo. These receptors were obtained from a person between 18 and 65 years old who received the Ad26.COV2.S COVID-19 vaccine or a placebo. Each CDR3 is given with its conserved first and last residue. Fields, in order: clone size, J gene, V gene, D gene, CDR3 protein, CDR3 DNA. A D gene is named only where the DNA matches it firmly. Size values are once, few and many counts, or a class for expanded clones, and some rows have none.

- | TRBJ1-1 | TRBV29-1 | - | CSVEDRRAEAFF | TGCAGCGTTGAGGACAGAAGGGCTGAAGCTTTCTTT
once | TRBJ2-6 | TRBV10-3 | TRBD1 | CAISDPGQGASGANVLTF | TGTGCCATCAGTGACCCGGGACAGGGGGCCTCTGGGGCCAACGTCCTGACTTTC
- | TRBJ1-2 | TRBV19 | TRBD1 | CASTDRGWDGYTF | TGTGCCAGTACCGACAGGGGGTGGGATGGCTACACCTTC
- | TRBJ1-1 | TRBV15 | TRBD1 | CATSGGQGGTEAFF | TGTGCCACCAGCGGAGGACAGGGAGGGACTGAAGCTTTCTTT
- | TRBJ1-1 | TRBV7-2 | - | CASSPGAGSTEAFF | TGTGCCAGCAGCCCGGGGGCTGGAAGCACTGAAGCTTTCTTT
- | TRBJ2-7 | TRBV6-2/TRBV6-3 | TRBD2 | CASSYSGTSGGPSSYEQYF | TGTGCCAGCAGTTACTCCGGGACTAGCGGGGGGCCTTCCTCCTACGAGCAGTACTTC
- | TRBJ1-2 | TRBV3-1/TRBV3-2 | - | CASSQGSAPRHNPYGYTF | TGTGCCAGCAGCCAAGGGTCGGCCCCAAGACACAACCCCTATGGCTACACCTTC
- | TRBJ2-5 | TRBV4-1 | TRBD1 | CASSQIQGETQYF | TGCGCCAGCAGCCAGATACAGGGGGAGACCCAGTACTTC
- | TRBJ2-1 | TRBV3-1/TRBV3-2 | TRBD2 | CASSQGASGKVNEQFF | TGTGCCAGCAGCCAAGGGGCTAGCGGGAAGGTGAATGAGCAGTTCTTC
- | TRBJ2-5 | TRBV4-2 | TRBD2 | CASSQGSGGPRETQYF | TGTGCCAGCAGCCAAGGTAGCGGGGGGCCCCGGGAGACCCAGTACTTC
- | TRBJ2-1 | TRBV18 | - | CASSSDGYNEQFF | TGTGCCAGCTCATCGGACGGCTACAATGAGCAGTTCTTC
- | TRBJ1-2 | TRBV10-3 | - | CAISEGLGGGYGYTF | TGTGCCATCAGTGAGGGACTTGGGGGAGGATACGGCTACACCTTC
- | TRBJ1-1 | TRBV19 | - | CASSIGVLNTEAFF | TGTGCCAGTAGTATAGGGGTGCTGAACACTGAAGCTTTCTTT
- | TRBJ1-2 | TRBV19 | - | CASSPSGRFYGYTF | TGTGCCAGTAGCCCCTCGGGCAGGTTCTATGGCTACACCTTC
- | TRBJ2-7 | TRBV4-2 | - | CASSQSTGFSYEQYF | TGTGCCAGCAGCCAAAGTACAGGGTTTTCCTACGAGCAGTACTTC
- | TRBJ1-2 | TRBV7-2 | - | CASSLQGNGLYGYTF | TGTGCCAGCAGCTTACAGGGTAATGGACTCTATGGCTACACCTTC
- | TRBJ1-1 | TRBV7-7 | - | CASSQGMDGEAFF | TGTGCTAGCTCCCAAGGAATGGACGGTGAAGCTTTCTTT
- | TRBJ2-2 | TRBV5-1 | - | CASSFAGAGELFF | TGCGCCAGCAGCTTTGCTGGTGCCGGGGAGCTGTTTTTT
few | TRBJ1-5 | TRBV5-4 | - | CASSQDSQEPQHF | TGTGCCAGCAGCCAGGACAGTCAAGAGCCCCAGCATTTT
- | TRBJ2-7 | TRBV4-3 | - | CASSQAWNSYEQYF | TGCGCCAGCAGCCAAGCATGGAACTCCTACGAGCAGTACTTC
- | TRBJ2-3 | TRBV5-1 | TRBD1 | CASTAISQGETDTQYF | TGCGCCAGCACCGCGATTTCACAGGGGGAGACAGATACGCAGTATTTT
- | TRBJ2-1 | TRBV19 | - | CASSIGSSYNEQFF | TGTGCCAGTAGTATTGGGTCCTCCTACAATGAACAGTTCTTC
- | TRBJ2-1 | TRBV7-2 | TRBD1 | CASNGGQVAYNEQFF | TGTGCCAGCAACGGAGGACAGGTGGCCTACAATGAGCAGTTCTTC
- | TRBJ2-7 | TRBV4-1 | - | CASSQEALTGYEQYF | TGCGCCAGCAGCCAAGAAGCTCTGACAGGTTACGAGCAGTACTTC
- | TRBJ2-1 | TRBV9 | - | CASSVRGDSRIYNEQFF | TGTGCCAGCAGCGTGCGAGGGGACTCCCGCATATACAATGAGCAGTTCTTC
once | TRBJ1-2 | TRBV6-5 | - | CASGRGDGGYTF | TGTGCCAGCGGCCGGGGGGACGGTGGCTACACCTTC
- | TRBJ2-7 | TRBV7-9 | - | CAGSGGSSYEQYF | TGTGCCGGATCAGGGGGGAGCTCCTACGAGCAGTACTTC
- | TRBJ2-7 | TRBV2 | - | CASSVDRSYEQYF | TGTGCCAGCAGCGTCGACAGATCCTACGAGCAGTACTTC
- | TRBJ1-2 | TRBV13 | TRBD1 | CASSLGTGANFFGYTF | TGTGCCAGCAGCCTTGGGACAGGGGCGAACTTTTTCGGCTACACCTTC
- | TRBJ2-3 | TRBV4-2 | - | CASSQNRGTDTQYF | TGTGCCAGCAGCCAAAATCGGGGGACAGATACGCAGTATTTT
- | TRBJ2-5 | TRBV19 | - | CASSIRGEETQYF | TGTGCCAGTAGTATAAGGGGGGAGGAGACCCAGTACTTC
- | TRBJ2-7 | TRBV7-9 | - | CASSRTEDYEQYF | TGTGCCAGCAGCCGCACTGAGGACTACGAGCAGTACTTC
- | TRBJ2-7 | TRBV4-1 | - | CASSPGVRDEQYF | TGCGCCAGCAGCCCGGGAGTAAGAGACGAGCAGTACTTC
- | TRBJ1-3 | TRBV12-5 | TRBD1 | CASGLVVRDRVDTIYF | TGTGCTAGTGGTTTGGTAGTTCGAGACAGGGTTGACACCATATATTTT
- | TRBJ1-2 | TRBV5-1 | - | CASSLPDNYGYTF | TGCGCCAGCAGCTTGCCGGATAACTATGGCTACACCTTC
- | TRBJ2-2 | TRBV19 | - | CASSMTAANTGELFF | TGTGCCAGTAGTATGACTGCGGCGAACACCGGGGAGCTGTTTTTT
once | TRBJ1-1 | TRBV6-5 | - | CASSYAGKKNTEAFF | TGTGCCAGCAGTTACGCGGGGAAGAAGAACACTGAAGCTTTCTTT
- | TRBJ2-3 | TRBV7-6 | - | CASSQLNTDTQYF | TGTGCCAGCAGCCAATTGAACACAGATACGCAGTATTTT
- | TRBJ1-2 | TRBV2 | - | CALNGGSPPPNYGYTF | TGTGCCCTCAACGGGGGGAGTCCACCTCCAAACTATGGCTACACCTTC
- | TRBJ1-4 | TRBV30 | TRBD1 | CAWSRDRAYEKLFF | TGTGCCTGGAGTCGGGACAGGGCCTATGAAAAACTGTTTTTT
- | TRBJ1-1 | TRBV19 | - | CASSTTGGATEAFF | TGTGCCAGTAGTACCACCGGGGGGGCCACTGAAGCTTTCTTT
once | TRBJ2-7 | TRBV12-3/TRBV12-4 | TRBD2 | CASSPSGLAEQYF | TGTGCCAGCAGTCCCTCGGGACTAGCGGAGCAGTACTTC
- | TRBJ1-1 | TRBV9 | - | CASSPKNGLNTEAFF | TGTGCCAGCAGCCCTAAAAATGGATTGAACACTGAAGCTTTCTTT
- | TRBJ2-4 | TRBV7-2 | - | CASSTTGWGNIQYF | TGTGCCAGCAGCACAACAGGGTGGGGAAACATTCAGTACTTC
- | TRBJ2-4 | TRBV6-1 | TRBD1 | CASSRQGLDIQYF | TGTGCCAGCAGCCGACAGGGGTTAGACATTCAGTACTTC
- | TRBJ2-7 | TRBV19 | - | CASSAGNEQYF | TGTGCCAGTAGTGCCGGGAACGAGCAGTACTTC
- | TRBJ2-7 | TRBV5-1 | - | CASSLARTDYEQYF | TGCGCCAGCAGCTTGGCCAGGACGGACTACGAGCAGTACTTC
- | TRBJ1-2 | TRBV10-2 | - | CASRGRDYGYTF | TGCGCCAGCAGGGGCAGGGATTATGGCTACACCTTC
- | TRBJ1-2 | TRBV10-3 | TRBD1 | CAISESRGQGDLGYTF | TGTGCCATCAGTGAGTCTCGCGGACAGGGGGATCTGGGCTACACCTTC
once | TRBJ1-6 | TRBV5-6 | TRBD1 | CASSLTTGGSYNSPLHF | TGTGCCAGCAGCTTGACCACAGGGGGCTCCTATAATTCACCCCTCCACTTT
once | TRBJ2-7 | TRBV27 | TRBD1 | CASSTTGGSGSYEQYF | TGTGCCAGCAGCACTACAGGGGGCTCAGGTTCCTACGAGCAGTACTTC
- | TRBJ2-7 | TRBV11-3 | - | CASSLGVGGSYEQYF | TGTGCCAGCAGCTTAGGCGTTGGGGGGTCCTACGAGCAGTACTTC
- | TRBJ1-2 | TRBV15 | - | CATSRDRGYPNYGYTF | TGTGCCACCAGCAGAGATCGGGGGTACCCTAACTATGGCTACACCTTC
- | TRBJ1-3 | TRBV7-8 | - | CASKVSSSSGNTIYF | TGTGCCAGCAAAGTGTCTTCGAGCTCTGGAAACACCATATATTTT
- | TRBJ1-1 | TRBV6-2/TRBV6-3 | - | CASSYWTPNTEAFF | TGTGCCAGCAGTTACTGGACACCGAACACTGAAGCTTTCTTT